The following is a TCR beta chain sequence with its context. No antigen is known for it. Germline lookup yields CDR1 SGHKS and CDR2 YYEKEE (reference sequence). Trimming removed 4 bases from V and 0 bases from J, with 25 bases in between. The CDR3 runs 20 residues. There were only Caucasian adults among the donors, and all lived in Nashville, Tennessee. Repertoires were generated with immunoSEQ multiplex PCR, while TCRdb's copy carries only in-frame clones and drops some. The sample has around 940,000 clones, over 75% seen once; the top ten hold 1.5%. This sample was included in a study of shared clonotypes between healthy human individuals. Study findings and constraints: Some naive CD4 clonotypes, 4.5% to 5.5%, turned up in common across several donors.

Sequenced material: memory CD4+ T cells sorted from blood. Subset described: CD45RA-negative fraction. The sequence was collected from a man aged 18 to 30 in good health. The rearrangement joins TRBV5-5 to TRBJ2-2; TRBD2 is a possible D gene (6 bases). The CDR3 here is CASSPILRKRVVSNTGELFF. The CDR3 DNA follows: TGTGCCAGCAGCCCCATCCTGAGGAAGCGGGTGGTTTCGAACACCGGGGAGCTGTTTTTT.